This T cell receptor beta chain was documented in a study of radiotherapy plus CTLA-4 blockade in lung cancer (dated by TCRdb to 2017 to 2018). Regarding the study in general: Objective responses were observed in approximately 17% of enrolled patients, and disease control was achieved in approximately 32%.

Focal radiation therapy combined with CTLA-4 blockade (ipilimumab) was tested in patients with chemo-refractory metastatic non-small-cell lung cancer. What the authors observed across the whole study: After treatment with radiotherapy and ipilimumab, TCR clones that came from tumors expanded in the peripheral blood. Increased serum interferon-beta after radiation, together with early dynamic changes in blood T cell clones, were reported to be the strongest predictors of response.

The receptor library was made with the immunoSEQ multiplex PCR assay. TCRdb's version of the immuneACCESS table is confined to in-frame rearrangements and falls short of the full clone set. An unresolved V gene accounts for under half of the shortfall where checked; the remainder is of unknown origin. In all, the sample holds 80,000 or so clones, and 60% to 85% of those were seen once. The biggest ten clones account for 3.5% to 4.5% of the sample. Based on the germline V gene, the CDR1 and CDR2 sequences are SGHTA and FQGNSA. V loses 1 base of germline sequence and J loses 9 bases, and the interval between the two ends is 10 bases. The CDR3 runs 14 residues from the cysteine to the phenylalanine. Only the CDR3 DNA stays, 42 bases, in frame from base 1. This clone showed up just a few times. Its antigen is not yet known. One base away there is no much larger clone; base qualities are not given.

The receptor chain draws on TRBV7-2 and TRBJ1-6; confidence is insufficient to name the D gene. The input for sequencing was peripheral blood, taken from a patient treated with radiotherapy plus ipilimumab. This TCR derives from a human donor with non-small cell lung cancer who had a partial response to radiotherapy plus ipilimumab. Some clones in this sample may be carry-over from other donors' samples. The CDR3 has the sequence CASSLGESSSPLHF. The DNA sequence follows: TGTGCCAGCAGCTTAGGAGAGTCTTCTTCACCCCTCCACTTT. Reference TRBV7-2 and TRBJ1-6 proteins supply the regions before and after the CDR3; the full variable domain is: GAGVSQSPSNKVTEKGKDVELRCDPISGHTALYWYRQSLGQGLEFLIYFQGNSAPDKSGLPSDRFSAERTGGSVSTLTIQRTQQEDSAVYLCASSLGESSSPLHFGNGTRLTVT.